This TCR beta chain is drawn from a study of metastatic and nonmetastatic thyroid tumors. Study background: Malignant and benign thyroid patients had repertoires compared in peripheral blood and tumor or nodule tissue.

Study-wide points: Patients with malignant thyroid tumors reportedly had significantly higher TCR beta diversity than those with benign nodules, in blood and tumor.

This clone was counted many times. Its cognate antigen is unknown. Germline CDR1 is LNHDA and CDR2 is SQIVND (reference sequence). V trimming: 5 bases; J trimming: 9 bases; junction bases outside the gene matches: 12. The CDR3 is 17 residues long. Prior to thyroid surgery, none of the patients had received any treatment. TCRdb re-called clones from the PCR reads using MiXCR. The sample lists about 22,000 clones, more than 20% occurring once. The receptor's source is a male donor with papillary thyroid cancer or a benign thyroid nodule (not recorded which). Some clones in this sample may be carry-over from other donors' samples. The gene calls are TRBV19 and TRBJ2-1; 14 nucleotides line up with TRBD2. The sequenced sample consisted of blood. CDR3: CASSPTGLAGEWGEQFF. DNA of the CDR3: TGTGCCAGTAGTCCGACGGGACTAGCGGGAGAATGGGGTGAGCAGTTCTTC.